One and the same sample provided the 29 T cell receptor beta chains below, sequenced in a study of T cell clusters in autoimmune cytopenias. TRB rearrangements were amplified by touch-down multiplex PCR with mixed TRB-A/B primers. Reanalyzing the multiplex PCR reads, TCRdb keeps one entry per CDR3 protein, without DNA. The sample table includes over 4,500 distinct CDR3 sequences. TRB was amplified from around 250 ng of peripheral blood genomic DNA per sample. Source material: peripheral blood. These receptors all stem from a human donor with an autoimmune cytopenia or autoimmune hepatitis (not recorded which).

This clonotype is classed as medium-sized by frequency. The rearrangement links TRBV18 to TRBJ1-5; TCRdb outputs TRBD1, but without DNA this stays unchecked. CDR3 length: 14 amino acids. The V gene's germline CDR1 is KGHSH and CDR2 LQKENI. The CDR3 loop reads CASSLRQGGQPQHF.

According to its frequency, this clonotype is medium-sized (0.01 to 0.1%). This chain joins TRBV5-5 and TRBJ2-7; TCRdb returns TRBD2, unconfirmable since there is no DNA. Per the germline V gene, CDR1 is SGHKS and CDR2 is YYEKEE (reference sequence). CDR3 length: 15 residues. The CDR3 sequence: CASSLTSGSPYEQYF.

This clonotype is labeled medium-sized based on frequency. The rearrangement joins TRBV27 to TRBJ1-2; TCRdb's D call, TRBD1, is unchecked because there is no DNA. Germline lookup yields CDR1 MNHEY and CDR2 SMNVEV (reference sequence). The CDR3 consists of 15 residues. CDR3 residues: CARIFDPGRDYGYTF.

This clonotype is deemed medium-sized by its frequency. The CDR3 loop reads CASSSGRLNTEAFF. This chain links TRBV27 with TRBJ1-1. The CDR3 has 14 residues. Looked up from germline, CDR1 is MNHEY and CDR2 is SMNVEV (reference sequence).

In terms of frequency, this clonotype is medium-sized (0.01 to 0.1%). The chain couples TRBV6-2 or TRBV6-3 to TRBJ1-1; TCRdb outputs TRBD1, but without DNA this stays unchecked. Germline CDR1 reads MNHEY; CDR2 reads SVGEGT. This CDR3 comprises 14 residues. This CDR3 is CASSLTGRNTEAFF.

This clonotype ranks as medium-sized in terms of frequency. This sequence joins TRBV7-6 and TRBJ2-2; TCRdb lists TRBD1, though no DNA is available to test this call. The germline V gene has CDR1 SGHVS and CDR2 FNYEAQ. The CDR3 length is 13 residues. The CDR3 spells CASSQTTGVELFF. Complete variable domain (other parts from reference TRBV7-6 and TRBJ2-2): GAGVSQSPRYKVTKRGQDVALRCDPISGHVSLYWYRQALGQGPEFLTYFNYEAQQDKSGLPNDRFSAERPEGSISTLTIQRTEQRDSAMYRCASSQTTGVELFFGEGSRLTVL.

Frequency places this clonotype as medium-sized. The CDR3 loop is CAWSNLASNTQYF. The chain carries TRBV30 and TRBJ2-3. The CDR3 covers 13 residues. The germline gives CDR1 GTSNPN, CDR2 SVGIG (reference sequence). Using reference TRBV30 and TRBJ2-3 for the parts outside the CDR3, the full variable domain is SQTIHQWPATLVQPVGSPLSLECTVEGTSNPNLYWYRQAAGRGLQLLFYSVGIGQISSEVPQNLSASRPQDRQFILSSKKLLLSDSGFYLCAWSNLASNTQYFGPGTRLTVL.

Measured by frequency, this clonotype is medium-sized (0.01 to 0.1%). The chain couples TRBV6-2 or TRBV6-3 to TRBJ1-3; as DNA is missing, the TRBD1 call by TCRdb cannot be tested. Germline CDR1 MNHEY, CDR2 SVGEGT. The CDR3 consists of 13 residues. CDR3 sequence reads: CASRQRTGNTIYF.

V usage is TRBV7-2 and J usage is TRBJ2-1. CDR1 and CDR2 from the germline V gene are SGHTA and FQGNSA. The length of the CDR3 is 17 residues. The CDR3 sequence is CASSLRASGTYYNEQFF.

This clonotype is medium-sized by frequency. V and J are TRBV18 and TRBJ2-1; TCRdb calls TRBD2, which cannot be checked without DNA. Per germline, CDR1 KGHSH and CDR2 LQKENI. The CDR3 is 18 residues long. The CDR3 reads CASSPPGTSGRALNEQFF.

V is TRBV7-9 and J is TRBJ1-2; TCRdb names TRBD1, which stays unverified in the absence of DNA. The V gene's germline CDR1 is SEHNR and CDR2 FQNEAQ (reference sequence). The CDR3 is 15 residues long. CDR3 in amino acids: CASSLVMGQVFGYTF.

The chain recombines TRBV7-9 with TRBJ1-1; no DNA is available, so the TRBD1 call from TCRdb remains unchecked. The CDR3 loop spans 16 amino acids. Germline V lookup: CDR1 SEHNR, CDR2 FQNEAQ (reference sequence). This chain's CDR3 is CASSDGRRAMNTEAFF.

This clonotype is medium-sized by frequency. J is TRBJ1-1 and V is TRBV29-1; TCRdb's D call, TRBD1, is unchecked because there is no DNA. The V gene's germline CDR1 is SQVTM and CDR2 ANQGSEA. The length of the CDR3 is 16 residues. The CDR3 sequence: CSVEDSARQGSGEAFF. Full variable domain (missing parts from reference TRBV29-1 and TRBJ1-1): SAVISQKPSRDICQRGTSLTIQCQVDSQVTMMFWYRQQPGQSLTLIATANQGSEATYESGFVIDKFPISRPNLTFSTLTVSNMSPEDSSIYLCSVEDSARQGSGEAFFGQGTRLTVV.

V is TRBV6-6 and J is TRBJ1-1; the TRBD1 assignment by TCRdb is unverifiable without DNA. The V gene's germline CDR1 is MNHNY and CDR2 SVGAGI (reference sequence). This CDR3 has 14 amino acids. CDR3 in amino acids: CASRRTLDRVEAFF.

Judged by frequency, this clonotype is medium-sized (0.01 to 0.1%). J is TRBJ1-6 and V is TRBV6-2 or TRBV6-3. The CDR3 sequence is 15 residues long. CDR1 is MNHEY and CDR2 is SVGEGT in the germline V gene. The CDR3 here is CASSYGSSLNSPLHF.

The CDR3: CSARGAQGLVGETQYF. V gene TRBV20-1 combines with J gene TRBJ2-5; the D call of TRBD1 rests on TCRdb alone, since no DNA is present to check it. The CDR3 is 16 amino acids. The germline gives CDR1 DFQATT, CDR2 SNEGSKA (reference sequence).

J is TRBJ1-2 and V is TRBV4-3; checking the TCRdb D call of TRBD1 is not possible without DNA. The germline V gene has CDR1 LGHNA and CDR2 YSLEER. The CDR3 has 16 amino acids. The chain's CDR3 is CASSQVARGDDYGYTF.

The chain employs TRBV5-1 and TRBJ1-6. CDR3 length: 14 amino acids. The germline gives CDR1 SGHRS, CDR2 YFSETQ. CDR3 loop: CASSLDSRSSPLHF.

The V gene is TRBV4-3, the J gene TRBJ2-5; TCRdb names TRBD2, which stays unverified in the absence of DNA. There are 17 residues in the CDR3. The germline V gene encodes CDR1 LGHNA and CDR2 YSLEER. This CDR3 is CASSQGVQGMIEETQYF.

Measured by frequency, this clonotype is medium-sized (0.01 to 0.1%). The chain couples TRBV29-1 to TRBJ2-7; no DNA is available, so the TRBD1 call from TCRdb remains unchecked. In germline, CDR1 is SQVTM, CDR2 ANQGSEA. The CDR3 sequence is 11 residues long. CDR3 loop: CSAGQSYEQYF.

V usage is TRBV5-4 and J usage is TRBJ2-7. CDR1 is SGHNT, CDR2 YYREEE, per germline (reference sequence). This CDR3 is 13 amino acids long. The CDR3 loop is CASSYGRYYEQYF.

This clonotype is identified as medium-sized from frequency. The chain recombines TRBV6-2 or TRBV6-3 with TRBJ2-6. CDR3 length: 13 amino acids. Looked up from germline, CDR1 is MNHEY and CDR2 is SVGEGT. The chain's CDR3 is CASKEVGANVLTF.

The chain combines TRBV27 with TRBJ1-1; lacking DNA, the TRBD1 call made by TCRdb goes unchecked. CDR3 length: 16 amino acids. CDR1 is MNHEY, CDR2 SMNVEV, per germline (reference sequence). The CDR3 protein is CASSLGPTWMNTEAFF.

The CDR3: CASSFIVGTSNQPQHF. The J gene is TRBJ1-5, the V gene TRBV11-1; TCRdb selects TRBD1, and the lack of DNA leaves this call unchecked. This CDR3 has 16 residues. Per germline, CDR1 SGHAT and CDR2 FQDESV (reference sequence).

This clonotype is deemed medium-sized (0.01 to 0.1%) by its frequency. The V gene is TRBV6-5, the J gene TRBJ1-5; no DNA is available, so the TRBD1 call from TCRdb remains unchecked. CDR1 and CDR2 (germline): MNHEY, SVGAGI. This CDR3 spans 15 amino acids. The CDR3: CASRNGQNSNQPQHF.

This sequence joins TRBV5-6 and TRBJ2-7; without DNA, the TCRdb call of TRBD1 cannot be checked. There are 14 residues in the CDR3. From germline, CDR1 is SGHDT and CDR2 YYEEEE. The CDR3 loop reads CASSLWVADYEQYF.

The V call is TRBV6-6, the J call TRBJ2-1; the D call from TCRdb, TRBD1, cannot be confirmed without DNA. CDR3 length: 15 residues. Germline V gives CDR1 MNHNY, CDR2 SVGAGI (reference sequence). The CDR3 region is CASSPLADSYNEQFF.

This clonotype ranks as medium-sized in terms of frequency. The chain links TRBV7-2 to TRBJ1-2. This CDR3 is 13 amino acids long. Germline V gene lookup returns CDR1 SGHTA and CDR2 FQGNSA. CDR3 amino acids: CASSIRPDYGYTF.

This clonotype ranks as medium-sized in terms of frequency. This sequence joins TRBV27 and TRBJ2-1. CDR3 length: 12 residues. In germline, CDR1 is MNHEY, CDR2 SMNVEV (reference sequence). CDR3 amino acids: CASSDNYNEQFF.